The clone carrying this TCR beta chain was observed a single time. At one boundary the junction diverges from the germline segment, which might be a read error. Germline CDR1 reads SGHVS; CDR2 reads FQNEAQ. The CDR3 extends over 12 amino acids. The data stem from a study of glioma-infiltrating T cells after dendritic cell vaccination. Up to about 2 ug genomic DNA was used for TCRB CDR3 amplification. TCRdb's table, derived via immunoSEQ multiplex PCR, lists solely in-frame clones and lacks some. The data show 80,000 to 95,000 clones, approximately 87% seen once. Sample: blood, taken before dendritic cell vaccination. The chain carries TRBV7-8 and TRBJ2-3, with 7 bases fitting TRBD2. The receptor was derived from a human donor with glioblastoma. CDR3 in DNA: TGTGCCAGCAGCTTGGGGACTAACCGAGGGGATTTT. The encoded protein is CASSLGTNRGDF.